The sequence of this T cell receptor beta chain was determined in a study of T cells after yellow fever vaccination. In the case of this clonotype: Its antigen is unknown.

Broader study findings: Detected again after the booster were most primary-vaccination clones, at 95% to 96% CD4 and 70% to 90% CD8.

TCRdb ran MiXCR on the 5' RACE reads and lists one entry per CDR3 protein. Seen here are 400,000 or so distinct CDR3 sequences, under 20% observed once, and the top ten hold 15% to 20%. The V gene's germline CDR1 is KGHSH and CDR2 LQKENI. The V gene end was trimmed by 3 bases and the J gene end by 2 bases; junction bases not matched to a gene: 4. The CDR3 is 15 residues long. The source of this sequence is a man between 18 and 29 years old who received the YFV17D yellow fever vaccine. This rearrangement joins TRBV18 to TRBJ2-3; 8 nucleotides agree with TRBD1. The sample consisted of PBMCs, taken before the yellow fever booster vaccination. The CDR3 coding sequence is TGTGCCAGCTCACCTATGACAGGGGTCACAGATACGCAGTATTTT. The encoded protein is CASSPMTGVTDTQYF.